The subject of this entry is one T cell receptor (beta chain). As yet, its antigen is unknown. This sample was included in a study of cytomegalovirus exposure and HLA in healthy donors. General study results and limits: Later genetic work tied a missense DCLRE1C variant to beta-chain V and J trimming.

CDR1 is LNHDA and CDR2 is SQIVND in the germline V gene (reference sequence). CDR3 length equals 15 residues. Trimming stripped 7 bases from V and 7 bases from J, with 19 bases between. The PCR employed 60 Vbeta primers together with 13 Jbeta primers. Sequencing was performed with immunoSEQ multiplex PCR; in TCRdb, only in-frame clones are kept and a portion is missing. The table lists more than 150,000 clones, approximately 81% of them singletons. The gene calls are TRBV19 and TRBJ2-2; weak D call: TRBD1 (6 bases). The source is a young woman in good health and CMV-seronegative. Sequencing was done on a sample of PBMCs. The CDR3 here is CASIQMGANNGELFF. The CDR3, as DNA: TGTGCCAGTATCCAGATGGGGGCTAATAACGGGGAGCTGTTTTTT.